This T cell receptor beta chain emerged from a study of cytomegalovirus exposure and HLA in healthy donors. Amplification used 60 Vbeta primers and 13 Jbeta primers. The protocol was immunoSEQ multiplex PCR, while the TCRdb copy is restricted to in-frame clones and leaves out a portion. The sample lists roughly 100,000 clones, approximately 70% occurring once. This clone occurred a few times. With 2 bases removed from V and 3 bases from J, the gap between germline ends came to 11 bases. Per the germline V gene, CDR1 is ENHRY and CDR2 is SYGVKD. The CDR3 runs 14 residues. The chain employs TRBV10-3 and TRBJ2-7; possibly TRBD2 for D (6 bases). This sequence originates from a woman between 50 and 59 years old in good health and CMV-seropositive. Input material: PBMCs. CDR3 sequence reads: CAISEGGNRYEQYF. As DNA, the CDR3 is TGTGCCATCAGTGAGGGGGGGAACCGCTACGAGCAGTACTTC.